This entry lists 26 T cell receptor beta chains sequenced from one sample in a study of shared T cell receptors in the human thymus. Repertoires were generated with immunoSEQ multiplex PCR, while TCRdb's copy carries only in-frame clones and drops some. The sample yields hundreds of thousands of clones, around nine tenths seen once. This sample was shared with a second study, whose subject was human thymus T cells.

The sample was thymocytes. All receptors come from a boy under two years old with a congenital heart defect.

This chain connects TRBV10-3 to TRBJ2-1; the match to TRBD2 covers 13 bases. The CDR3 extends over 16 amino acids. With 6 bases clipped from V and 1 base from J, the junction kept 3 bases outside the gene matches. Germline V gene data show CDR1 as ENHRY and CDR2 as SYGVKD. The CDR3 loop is CAISLGLAGSYNEQFF. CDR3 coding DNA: TGTGCCATCAGCTTGGGACTAGCGGGGTCCTACAATGAGCAGTTCTTC.

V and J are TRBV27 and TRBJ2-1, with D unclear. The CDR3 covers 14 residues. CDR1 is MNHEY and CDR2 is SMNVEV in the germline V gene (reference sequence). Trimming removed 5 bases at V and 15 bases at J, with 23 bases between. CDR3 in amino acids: CASSARGRGDGWFF. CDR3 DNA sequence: TGTGCCAGCAGTGCTCGAGGAAGAGGCGACGGGTGGTTCTTC.

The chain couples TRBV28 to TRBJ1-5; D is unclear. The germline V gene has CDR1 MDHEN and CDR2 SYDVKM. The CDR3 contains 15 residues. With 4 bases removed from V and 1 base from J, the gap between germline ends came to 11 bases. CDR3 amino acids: CASSSGSESNQPQHF. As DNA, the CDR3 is TGTGCCAGCAGTTCGGGGAGTGAGAGCAATCAGCCCCAGCATTTT.

The CDR3 region has the DNA TGTGCCAGCACCCTGACAAGCCTCGATGAGCAGTTCTTC. Translating gives CASTLTSLDEQFF. This sequence joins TRBV2 and TRBJ2-1; D remains unclear. From germline, CDR1 is SNHLY and CDR2 FYNNEI. This CDR3 has 13 amino acids. V lost 7 bases and J lost 8, with 15 bases in between.

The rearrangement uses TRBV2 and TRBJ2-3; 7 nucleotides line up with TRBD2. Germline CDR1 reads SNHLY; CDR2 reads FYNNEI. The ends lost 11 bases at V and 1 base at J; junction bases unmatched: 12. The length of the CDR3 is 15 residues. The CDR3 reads CAGKLAGVGTDTQYF. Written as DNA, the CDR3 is TGTGCCGGCAAATTAGCGGGTGTTGGCACAGATACGCAGTATTTT.

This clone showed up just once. This CDR3 is CASSSRASGSTGELFF. As DNA, the CDR3 is TGTGCCAGCAGCTCCAGGGCTAGCGGGAGCACCGGGGAGCTGTTTTTT. The gene calls are TRBV5-4 and TRBJ2-2; 10 bases are a match to TRBD2. V trimming: 3 bases; J trimming: 4 bases; junction bases outside the gene matches: 6. The germline gives CDR1 SGHNT, CDR2 YYREEE (reference sequence). This CDR3 region has 16 residues.

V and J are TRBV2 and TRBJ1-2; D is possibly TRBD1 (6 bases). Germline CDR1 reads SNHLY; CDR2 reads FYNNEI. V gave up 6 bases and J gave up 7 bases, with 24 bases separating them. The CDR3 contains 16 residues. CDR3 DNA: TGTGCCAGCAGCCCGGACAGTAGAGGGACCAAGGTTGGCTACACCTTC. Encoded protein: CASSPDSRGTKVGYTF.

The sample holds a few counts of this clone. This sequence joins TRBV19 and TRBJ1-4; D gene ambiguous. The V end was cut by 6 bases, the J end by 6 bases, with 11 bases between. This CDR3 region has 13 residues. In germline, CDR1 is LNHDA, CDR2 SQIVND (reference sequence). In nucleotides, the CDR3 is TGTGCCAGTAGCTGTAGAGGCGATGAAAAACTGTTTTTT. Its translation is CASSCRGDEKLFF.

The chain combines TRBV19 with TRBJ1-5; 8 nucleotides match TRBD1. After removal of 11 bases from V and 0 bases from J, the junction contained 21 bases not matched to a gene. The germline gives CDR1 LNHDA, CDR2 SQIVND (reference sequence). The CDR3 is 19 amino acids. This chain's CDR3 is CAANRGERTGNYSNQPQHF. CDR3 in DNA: TGTGCCGCCAATAGGGGAGAGAGGACAGGGAATTATAGCAATCAGCCCCAGCATTTT.

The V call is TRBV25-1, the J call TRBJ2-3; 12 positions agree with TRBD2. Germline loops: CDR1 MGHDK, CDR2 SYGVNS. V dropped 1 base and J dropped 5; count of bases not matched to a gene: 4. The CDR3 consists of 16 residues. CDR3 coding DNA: TGTGCCAGCAGTGAATCGGGACTAGCGGGCGGAGATACGCAGTATTTT. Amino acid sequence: CASSESGLAGGDTQYF.

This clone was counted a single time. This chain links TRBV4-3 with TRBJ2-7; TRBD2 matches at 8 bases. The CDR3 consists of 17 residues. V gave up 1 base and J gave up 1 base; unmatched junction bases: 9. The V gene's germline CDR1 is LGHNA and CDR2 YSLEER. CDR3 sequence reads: CASSQGFPRGGSYEQYF. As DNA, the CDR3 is TGCGCCAGCAGCCAAGGATTCCCACGCGGGGGGTCCTACGAGCAGTACTTC.

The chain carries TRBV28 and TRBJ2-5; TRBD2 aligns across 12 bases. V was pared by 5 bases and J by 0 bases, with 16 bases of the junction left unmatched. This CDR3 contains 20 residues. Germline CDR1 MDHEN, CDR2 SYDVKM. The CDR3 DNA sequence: TGTGCCAGCAGTCCCCCCCCGGGACTAGCGGGTCCTTTCTACCAAGAGACCCAGTACTTC. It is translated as CASSPPPGLAGPFYQETQYF.

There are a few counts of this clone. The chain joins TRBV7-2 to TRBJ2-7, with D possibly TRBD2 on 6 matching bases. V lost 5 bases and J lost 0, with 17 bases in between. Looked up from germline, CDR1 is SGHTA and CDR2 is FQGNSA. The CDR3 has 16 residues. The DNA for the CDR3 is TGTGCCAGCAGCCCCCGCCCCCCCGGGAGCTCCTACGAGCAGTACTTC. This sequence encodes CASSPRPPGSSYEQYF.

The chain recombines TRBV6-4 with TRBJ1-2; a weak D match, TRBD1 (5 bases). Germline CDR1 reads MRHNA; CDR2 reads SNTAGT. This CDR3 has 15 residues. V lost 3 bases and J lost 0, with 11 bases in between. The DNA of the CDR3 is TGTGCCAGCAGTGAGGGACTGCTAGCTAACTATGGCTACACCTTC. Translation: CASSEGLLANYGYTF.

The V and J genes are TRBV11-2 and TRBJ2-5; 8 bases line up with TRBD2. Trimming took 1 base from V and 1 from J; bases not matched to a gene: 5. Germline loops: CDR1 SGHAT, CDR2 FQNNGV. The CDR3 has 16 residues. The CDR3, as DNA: TGTGCCAGCAGCTTAGTGGGGCGGGAGGCCCAAGAGACCCAGTACTTC. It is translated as CASSLVGREAQETQYF.

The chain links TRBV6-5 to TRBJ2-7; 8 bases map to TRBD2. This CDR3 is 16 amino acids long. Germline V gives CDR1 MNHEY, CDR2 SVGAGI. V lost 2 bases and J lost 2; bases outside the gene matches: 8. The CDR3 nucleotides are TGTGCCAGCAGTTACGAGGCTAGCGGGCCGACCTACGAGCAGTACTTC. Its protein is CASSYEASGPTYEQYF.

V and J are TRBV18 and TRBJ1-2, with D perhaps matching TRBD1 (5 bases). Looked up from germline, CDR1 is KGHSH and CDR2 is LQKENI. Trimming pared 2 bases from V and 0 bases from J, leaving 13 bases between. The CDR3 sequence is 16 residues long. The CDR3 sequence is CASSPTGSSANYGYTF. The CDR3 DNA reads TGTGCCAGCTCACCAACAGGATCCTCAGCTAACTATGGCTACACCTTC.

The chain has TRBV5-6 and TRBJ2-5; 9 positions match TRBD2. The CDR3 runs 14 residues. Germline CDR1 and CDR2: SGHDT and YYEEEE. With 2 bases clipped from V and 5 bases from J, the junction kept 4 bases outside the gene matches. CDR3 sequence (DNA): TGTGCCAGCAGCTTTAGCGGGAGTGGGGAGACCCAGTACTTC. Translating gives CASSFSGSGETQYF.

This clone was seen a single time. The CDR3 protein is CASKRDRDPDTQYF. In DNA, the CDR3 is TGTGCCAGTAAGCGGGACAGGGACCCAGATACGCAGTATTTT. The rearrangement uses TRBV19 and TRBJ2-3; 9 bases map to TRBD1. The J segment lost 4 bases and the V segment lost 7 bases, leaving 6 bases of the junction unmatched. This CDR3 is built from 14 residues. The germline gives CDR1 LNHDA, CDR2 SQIVND (reference sequence).

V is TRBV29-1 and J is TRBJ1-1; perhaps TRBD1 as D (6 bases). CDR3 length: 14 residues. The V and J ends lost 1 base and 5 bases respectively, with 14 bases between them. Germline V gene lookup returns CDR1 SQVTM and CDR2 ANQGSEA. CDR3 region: CSVEVGGPGTEAFF. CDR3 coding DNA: TGCAGCGTTGAAGTCGGGGGGCCGGGGACTGAAGCTTTCTTT.

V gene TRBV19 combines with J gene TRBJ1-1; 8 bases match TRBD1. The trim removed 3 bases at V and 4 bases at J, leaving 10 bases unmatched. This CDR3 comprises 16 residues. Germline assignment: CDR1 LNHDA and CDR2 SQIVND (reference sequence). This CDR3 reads CASSMIQGAPGTEAFF. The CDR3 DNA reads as TGTGCCAGTAGTATGATCCAGGGGGCACCGGGCACTGAAGCTTTCTTT. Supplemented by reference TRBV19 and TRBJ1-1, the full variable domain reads DGGITQSPKYLFRKEGQNVTLSCEQNLNHDAMYWYRQDPGQGLRLIYYSQIVNDFQKGDIAEGYSVSREKKESFPLTVTSAQKNPTAFYLCASSMIQGAPGTEAFFGQGTRLTVV.

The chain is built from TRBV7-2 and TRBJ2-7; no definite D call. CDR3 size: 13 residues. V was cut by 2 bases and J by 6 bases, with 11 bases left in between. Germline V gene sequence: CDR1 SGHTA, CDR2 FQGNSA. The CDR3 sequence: CASSLCCTSEQYF. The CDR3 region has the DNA TGTGCCAGCAGCTTATGTTGCACCAGCGAGCAGTACTTC. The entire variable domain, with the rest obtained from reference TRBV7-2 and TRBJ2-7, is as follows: GAGVSQSPSNKVTEKGKDVELRCDPISGHTALYWYRQSLGQGLEFLIYFQGNSAPDKSGLPSDRFSAERTGGSVSTLTIQRTQQEDSAVYLCASSLCCTSEQYFGPGTRLTVT.

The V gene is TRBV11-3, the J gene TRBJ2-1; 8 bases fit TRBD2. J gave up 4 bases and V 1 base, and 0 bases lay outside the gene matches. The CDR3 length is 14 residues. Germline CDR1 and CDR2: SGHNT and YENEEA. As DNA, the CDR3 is TGTGCCAGCAGCTTAGCGGGAGGGTACAATGAGCAGTTCTTC. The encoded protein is CASSLAGGYNEQFF.

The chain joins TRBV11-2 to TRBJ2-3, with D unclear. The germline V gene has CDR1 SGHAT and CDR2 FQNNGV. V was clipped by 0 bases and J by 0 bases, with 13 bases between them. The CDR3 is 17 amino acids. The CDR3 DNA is TGTGCCAGCAGCTTAGAGGTTAGGAGCGACAGCACAGATACGCAGTATTTT. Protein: CASSLEVRSDSTDTQYF.

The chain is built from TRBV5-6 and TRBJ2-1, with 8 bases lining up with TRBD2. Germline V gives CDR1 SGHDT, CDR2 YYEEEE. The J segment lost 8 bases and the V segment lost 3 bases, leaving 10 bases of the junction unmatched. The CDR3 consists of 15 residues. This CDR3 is CASSSPTGGGDEQFF. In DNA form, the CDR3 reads TGTGCCAGCAGCTCCCCGACGGGGGGGGGCGATGAGCAGTTCTTC.

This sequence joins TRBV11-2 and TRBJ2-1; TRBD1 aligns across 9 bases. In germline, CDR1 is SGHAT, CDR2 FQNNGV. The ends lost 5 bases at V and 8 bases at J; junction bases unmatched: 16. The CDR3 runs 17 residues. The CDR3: CASSQLSLRTGEDEQFF. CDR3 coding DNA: TGTGCCAGCAGCCAACTTAGCTTACGGACAGGGGAGGATGAGCAGTTCTTC.